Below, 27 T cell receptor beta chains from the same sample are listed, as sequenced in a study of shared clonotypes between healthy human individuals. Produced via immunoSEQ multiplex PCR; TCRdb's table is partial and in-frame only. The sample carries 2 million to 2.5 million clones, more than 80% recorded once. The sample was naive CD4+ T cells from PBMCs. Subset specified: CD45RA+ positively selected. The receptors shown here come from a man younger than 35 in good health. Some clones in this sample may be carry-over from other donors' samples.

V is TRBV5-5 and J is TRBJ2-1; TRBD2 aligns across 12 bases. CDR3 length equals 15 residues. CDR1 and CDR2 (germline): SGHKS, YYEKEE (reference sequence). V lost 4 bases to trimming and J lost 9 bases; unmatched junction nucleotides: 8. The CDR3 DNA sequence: TGTGCCAGCAGCCTTCAGACTAGCGGGAGCCTTGAGCAGTTCTTC. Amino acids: CASSLQTSGSLEQFF.

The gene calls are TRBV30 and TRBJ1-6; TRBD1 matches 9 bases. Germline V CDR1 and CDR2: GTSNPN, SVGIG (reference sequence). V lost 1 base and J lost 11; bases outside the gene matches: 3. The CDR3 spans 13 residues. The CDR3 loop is CAWSGQGGTPLHF. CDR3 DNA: TGTGCCTGGAGTGGACAGGGGGGGACACCCCTCCACTTT.

CDR3 DNA sequence: TGTGCCAGCAGTGCGGGACTAGGTCTTTTGGAGGAGACCCAGTACTTC. Protein sequence: CASSAGLGLLEETQYF. The chain recombines TRBV6-6 with TRBJ2-5; 8 bases line up with TRBD2. The CDR3 length is 16 residues. The V segment lost 5 bases and the J segment 5 bases; nucleotides outside the gene matches: 13. Germline V lookup: CDR1 MNHNY, CDR2 SVGAGI (reference sequence).

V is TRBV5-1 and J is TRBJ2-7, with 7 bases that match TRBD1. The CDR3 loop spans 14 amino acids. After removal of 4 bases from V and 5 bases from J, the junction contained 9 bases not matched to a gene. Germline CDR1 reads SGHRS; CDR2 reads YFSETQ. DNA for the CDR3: TGCGCCAGCAGCGCACACAGGGGTGTCGACGAGCAGTACTTC. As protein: CASSAHRGVDEQYF.

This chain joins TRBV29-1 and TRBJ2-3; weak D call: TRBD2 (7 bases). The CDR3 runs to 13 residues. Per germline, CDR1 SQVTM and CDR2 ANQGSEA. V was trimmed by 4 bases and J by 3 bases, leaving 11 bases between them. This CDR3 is CSVGGGPTDTQYF. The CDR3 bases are TGCAGCGTTGGGGGGGGGCCGACAGATACGCAGTATTTT.

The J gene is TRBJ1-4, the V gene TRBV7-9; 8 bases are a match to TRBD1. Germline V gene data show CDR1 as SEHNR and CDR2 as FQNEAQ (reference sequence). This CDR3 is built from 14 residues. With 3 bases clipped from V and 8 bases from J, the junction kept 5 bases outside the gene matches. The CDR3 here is CASSFSGGEEKLFF. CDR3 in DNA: TGTGCCAGCAGCTTTTCAGGGGGCGAAGAAAAACTGTTTTTT.

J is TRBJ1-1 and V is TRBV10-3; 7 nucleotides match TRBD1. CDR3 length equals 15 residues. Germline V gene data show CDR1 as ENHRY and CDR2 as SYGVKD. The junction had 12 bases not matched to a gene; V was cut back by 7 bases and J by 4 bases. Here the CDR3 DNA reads TGTGCCATCAACCAGGCTAACAGGGGAGGCACTGAAGCTTTCTTT. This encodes CAINQANRGGTEAFF.

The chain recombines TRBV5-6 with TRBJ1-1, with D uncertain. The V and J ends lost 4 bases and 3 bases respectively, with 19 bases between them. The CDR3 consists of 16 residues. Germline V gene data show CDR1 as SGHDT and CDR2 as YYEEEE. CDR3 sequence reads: CASSVGPKGSHTEAFF. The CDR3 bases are TGTGCCAGCAGCGTGGGTCCTAAGGGAAGTCACACTGAAGCTTTCTTT.

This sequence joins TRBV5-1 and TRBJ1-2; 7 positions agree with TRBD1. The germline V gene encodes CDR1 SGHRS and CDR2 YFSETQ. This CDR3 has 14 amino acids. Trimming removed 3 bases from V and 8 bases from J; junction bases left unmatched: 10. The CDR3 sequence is CASSWGDRDQGYTF. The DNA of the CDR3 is TGCGCCAGCAGCTGGGGAGACAGGGACCAAGGCTACACCTTC.

The CDR3 spells CASSILRGPVNEKLFF. The CDR3 bases are TGTGCCAGTAGTATTCTACGGGGGCCTGTTAATGAAAAACTGTTTTTT. This chain uses TRBV19 with TRBJ1-4; D possibly corresponds to TRBD1 (6 bases). CDR3 size: 16 residues. Germline V gene data show CDR1 as LNHDA and CDR2 as SQIVND (reference sequence). V lost 3 bases and J 4 bases, leaving 15 bases between the germline ends. The full variable domain, rest sourced from reference TRBV19 and TRBJ1-4, is DGGITQSPKYLFRKEGQNVTLSCEQNLNHDAMYWYRQDPGQGLRLIYYSQIVNDFQKGDIAEGYSVSREKKESFPLTVTSAQKNPTAFYLCASSILRGPVNEKLFFGSGTQLSVL.

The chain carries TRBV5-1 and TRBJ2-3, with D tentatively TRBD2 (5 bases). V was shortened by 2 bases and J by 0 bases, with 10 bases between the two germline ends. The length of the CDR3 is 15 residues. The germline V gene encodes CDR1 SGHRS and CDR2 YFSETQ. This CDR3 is CASSFTGSSTDTQYF. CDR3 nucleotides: TGCGCCAGCAGCTTCACGGGGTCTAGCACAGATACGCAGTATTTT.

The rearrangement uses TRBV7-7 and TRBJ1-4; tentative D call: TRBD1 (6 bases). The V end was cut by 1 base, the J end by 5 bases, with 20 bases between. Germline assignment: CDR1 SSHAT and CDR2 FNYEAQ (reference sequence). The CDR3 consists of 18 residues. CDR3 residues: CASSLVGGSSRGNEKLFF. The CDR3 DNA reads TGTGCCAGCAGCTTAGTAGGGGGAAGTAGTAGAGGGAATGAAAAACTGTTTTTT.

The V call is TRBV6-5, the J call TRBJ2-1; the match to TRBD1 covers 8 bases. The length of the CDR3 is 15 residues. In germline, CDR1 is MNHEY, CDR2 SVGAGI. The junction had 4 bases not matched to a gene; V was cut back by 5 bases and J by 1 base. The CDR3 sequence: CASSPRTGSYNEQFF. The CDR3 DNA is TGTGCCAGCAGTCCGAGGACAGGGTCCTACAATGAGCAGTTCTTC.

CDR3 coding DNA: TGCGCCAGCAGACCGACCGCAACCTCCTATGGCTACACCTTC. Translating it yields CASRPTATSYGYTF. V and J are TRBV5-1 and TRBJ1-2; no reliable D call. Trimming left V 5 bases short and J 4 bases short, with 15 bases between. The CDR3 is made up of 14 amino acids. The germline CDR1 and CDR2 sequences are SGHRS and YFSETQ. The entire variable domain, with the rest obtained from reference TRBV5-1 and TRBJ1-2, is as follows: KAGVTQTPRYLIKTRGQQVTLSCSPISGHRSVSWYQQTPGQGLQFLFEYFSETQRNKGNFPGRFSGRQFSNSRSEMNVSTLELGDSALYLCASRPTATSYGYTFGSGTRLTVV.

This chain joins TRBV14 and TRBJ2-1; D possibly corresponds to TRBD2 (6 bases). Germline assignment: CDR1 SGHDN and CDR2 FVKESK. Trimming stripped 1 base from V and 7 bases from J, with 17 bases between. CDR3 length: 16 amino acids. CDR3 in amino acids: CASSQVRGTHENEQFF. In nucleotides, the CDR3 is TGTGCCAGCAGCCAAGTCCGGGGGACGCATGAAAATGAGCAGTTCTTC. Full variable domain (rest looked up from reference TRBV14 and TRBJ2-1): EAGVTQFPSHSVIEKGQTVTLRCDPISGHDNLYWYRRVMGKEIKFLLHFVKESKQDESGMPNNRFLAERTGGTYSTLKVQPAELEDSGVYFCASSQVRGTHENEQFFGPGTRLTVL.

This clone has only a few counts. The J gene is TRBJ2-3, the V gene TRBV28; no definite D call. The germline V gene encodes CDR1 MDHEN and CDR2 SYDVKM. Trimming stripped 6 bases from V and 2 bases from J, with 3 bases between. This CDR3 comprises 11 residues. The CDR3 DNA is TGTGCCAGCAGAATCACAGATACGCAGTATTTT. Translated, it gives CASRITDTQYF.

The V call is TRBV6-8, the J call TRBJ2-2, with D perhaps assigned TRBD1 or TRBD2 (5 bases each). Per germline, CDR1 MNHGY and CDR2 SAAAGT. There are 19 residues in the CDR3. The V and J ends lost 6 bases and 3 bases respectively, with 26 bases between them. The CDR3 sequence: CASRRTGTANRGHTGELFF. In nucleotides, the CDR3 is TGTGCCAGCAGGAGAACCGGGACCGCGAATAGGGGTCACACCGGGGAGCTGTTTTTT.

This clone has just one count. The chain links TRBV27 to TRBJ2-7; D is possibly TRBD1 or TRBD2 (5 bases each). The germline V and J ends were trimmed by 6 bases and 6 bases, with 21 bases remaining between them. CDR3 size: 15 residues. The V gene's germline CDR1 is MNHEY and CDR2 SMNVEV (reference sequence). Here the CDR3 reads CASRYHRDPPSEQYF. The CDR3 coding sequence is TGTGCCAGCAGATACCACCGGGACCCCCCCAGCGAGCAGTACTTC.

The CDR3 spells CASSLSTTSGRGYEQYF. For the CDR3, the DNA is TGCGCCAGCAGCTTGTCTACAACTAGCGGGAGGGGTTACGAGCAGTACTTC. This chain joins TRBV5-1 and TRBJ2-7; 13 nucleotides line up with TRBD2. The CDR3 runs 17 residues. V was clipped by 1 base and J by 4 bases; unmatched bases: 8. Germline CDR1 is SGHRS and CDR2 is YFSETQ.

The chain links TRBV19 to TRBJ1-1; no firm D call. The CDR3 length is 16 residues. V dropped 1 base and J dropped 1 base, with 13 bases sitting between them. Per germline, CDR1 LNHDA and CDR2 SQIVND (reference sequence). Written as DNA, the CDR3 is TGTGCCAGTAGTATAGTGTTTGGACCGACGAACACTGAAGCTTTCTTT. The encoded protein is CASSIVFGPTNTEAFF.

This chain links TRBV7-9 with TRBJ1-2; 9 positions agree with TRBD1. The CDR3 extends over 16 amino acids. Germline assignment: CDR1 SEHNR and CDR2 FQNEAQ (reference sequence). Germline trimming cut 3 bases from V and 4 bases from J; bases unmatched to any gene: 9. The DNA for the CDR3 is TGTGCCAGCAGCTTCCATCTGGGACAGGGAATCTATGGCTACACCTTC. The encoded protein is CASSFHLGQGIYGYTF.

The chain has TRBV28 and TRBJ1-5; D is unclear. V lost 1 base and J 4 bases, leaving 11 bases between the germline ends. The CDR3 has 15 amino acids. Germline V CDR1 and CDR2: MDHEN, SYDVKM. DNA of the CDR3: TGTGCCAGCAGTTTATCCGGGGTGGGGAATCAGCCCCAGCATTTT. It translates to CASSLSGVGNQPQHF.

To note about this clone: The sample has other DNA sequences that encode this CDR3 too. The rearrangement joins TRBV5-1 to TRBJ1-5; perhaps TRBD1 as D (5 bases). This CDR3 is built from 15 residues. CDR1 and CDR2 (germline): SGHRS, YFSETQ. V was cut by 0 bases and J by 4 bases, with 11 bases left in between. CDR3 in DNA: TGCGCCAGCAGCTTGGAGGGGACTGGGAATCAGCCCCAGCATTTT. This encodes CASSLEGTGNQPQHF.

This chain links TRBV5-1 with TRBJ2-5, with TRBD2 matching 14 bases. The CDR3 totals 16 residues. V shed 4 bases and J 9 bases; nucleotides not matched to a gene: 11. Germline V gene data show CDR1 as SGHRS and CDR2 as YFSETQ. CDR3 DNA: TGCGCCAGCAGCGAACGGACTAGCGGGAGGCAGGGTTCCCAGTACTTC. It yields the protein CASSERTSGRQGSQYF.

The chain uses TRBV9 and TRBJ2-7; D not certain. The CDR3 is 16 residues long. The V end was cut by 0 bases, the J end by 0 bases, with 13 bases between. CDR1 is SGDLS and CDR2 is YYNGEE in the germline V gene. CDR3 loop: CASSVDVGYSSYEQYF. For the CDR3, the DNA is TGTGCCAGCAGCGTAGACGTCGGGTATAGCTCCTACGAGCAGTACTTC.

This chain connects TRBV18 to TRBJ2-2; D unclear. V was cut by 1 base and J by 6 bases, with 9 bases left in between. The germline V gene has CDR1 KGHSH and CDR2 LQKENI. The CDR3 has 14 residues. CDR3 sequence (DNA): TGTGCCAGCTCACCACAGGGTATTCCCGGGGAGCTGTTTTTT. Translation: CASSPQGIPGELFF. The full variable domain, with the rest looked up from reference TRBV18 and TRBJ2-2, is NAGVMQNPRHLVRRRGQEARLRCSPMKGHSHVYWYRQLPEEGLKFMVYLQKENIIDESGMPKERFSAEFPKEGPSILRIQQVVRGDSAAYFCASSPQGIPGELFFGEGSRLTVL.

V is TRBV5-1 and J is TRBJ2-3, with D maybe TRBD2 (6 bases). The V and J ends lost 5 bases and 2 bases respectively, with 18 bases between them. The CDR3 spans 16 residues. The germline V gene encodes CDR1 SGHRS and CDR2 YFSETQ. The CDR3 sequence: CASRPDTGTLTDTQYF. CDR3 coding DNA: TGCGCCAGCAGACCAGATACCGGGACTCTCACAGATACGCAGTATTTT.